The present entry profiles one T cell receptor (beta chain) with its context. Antigen: not known. The junction had 7 bases not matched to a gene; V was cut back by 4 bases and J by 8 bases. There are 14 residues in the CDR3. Germline V lookup: CDR1 SGHNT, CDR2 YYREEE (reference sequence). The record originates from a study of OX40 agonist ivuxolimab in advanced cancers. About the research overall: Clinicians treated patients with ivuxolimab, an agonistic anti-OX40 (CD134) antibody. Six ivuxolimab dose levels, 0.01 to 10 mg/kg, were given intravenously every 2 weeks. Hepatocellular carcinoma, melanoma, renal cell or head and neck cancer occurred in dose-escalation patients.

Study-level findings and limits: The investigators did not determine what antigen specificity the expanded peripheral T cells had.

The table came from immunoSEQ multiplex PCR; TCRdb's copy has only in-frame clones and leaves some out. This table holds approximately 70,000 clones, roughly 83% found once. This TCR came from an adult with an advanced solid tumor such as melanoma, head and neck, liver or kidney cancer. This material consisted of CD4+ or CD8+ T cells sorted from blood, taken in a trial of the OX40 agonist ivuxolimab. V gene TRBV5-4 combines with J gene TRBJ2-1; 9 bases align to TRBD2. CDR3 sequence (DNA): TGTGCCAGCAGCGCGGGGGGGCCGGGATATGAGCAGTTCTTC. This codes for CASSAGGPGYEQFF.